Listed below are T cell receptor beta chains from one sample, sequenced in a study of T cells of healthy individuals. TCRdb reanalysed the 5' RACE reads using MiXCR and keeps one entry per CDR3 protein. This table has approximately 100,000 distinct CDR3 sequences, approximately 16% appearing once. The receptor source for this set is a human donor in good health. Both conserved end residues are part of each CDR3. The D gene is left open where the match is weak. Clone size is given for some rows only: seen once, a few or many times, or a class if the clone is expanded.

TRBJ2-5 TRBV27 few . CASSFGTQYF TGTGCCAGCAGTTTCGGGACCCAGTACTTC
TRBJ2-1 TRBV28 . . CASTSFHEQFF TGTGCCAGCACGAGTTTCCATGAGCAGTTCTTC
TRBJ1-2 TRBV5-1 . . CASSVRDGTVGYTF TGCGCCAGCAGCGTTCGGGACGGGACGGTAGGCTACACCTTC
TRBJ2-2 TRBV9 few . CASSVAPAGQMNTGELFF TGTGCCAGCAGCGTAGCTCCGGCCGGACAGATGAACACCGGGGAGCTGTTTTTT
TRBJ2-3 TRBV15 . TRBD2 CATSFKSGGADTQYF TGTGCCACCAGCTTCAAAAGCGGGGGGGCAGATACGCAGTATTTT
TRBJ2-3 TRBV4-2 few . CASSQERRSTDTQYF TGTGCCAGCAGCCAAGAAAGACGCAGCACAGATACGCAGTATTTT
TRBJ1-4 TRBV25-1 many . CASSEALGIATNEKLFF TGTGCCAGCAGTGAAGCGTTGGGGATCGCCACTAATGAAAAACTGTTTTTT
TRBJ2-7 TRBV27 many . CASSFGVADSYEQYF TGTGCCAGCAGTTTCGGGGTAGCGGACTCCTACGAGCAGTACTTC
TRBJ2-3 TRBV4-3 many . CASSLGTPLSTDTQYF TGCGCCAGCAGCCTCGGGACTCCCCTTAGCACAGATACGCAGTATTTT
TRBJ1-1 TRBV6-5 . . CATTQGRGAFF TGTGCCACTACACAGGGTAGAGGAGCTTTCTTT
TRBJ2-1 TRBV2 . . CASARGLNYNEQFF TGTGCCAGTGCCAGGGGCCTGAACTACAATGAGCAGTTCTTC
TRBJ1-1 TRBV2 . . CASNQYAGATEAFF TGTGCCAGCAATCAATACGCTGGGGCCACTGAAGCTTTCTTT
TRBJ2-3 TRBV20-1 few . CSASHGQVVDTQYF TGCAGTGCTAGTCATGGTCAGGTAGTAGATACGCAGTATTTT